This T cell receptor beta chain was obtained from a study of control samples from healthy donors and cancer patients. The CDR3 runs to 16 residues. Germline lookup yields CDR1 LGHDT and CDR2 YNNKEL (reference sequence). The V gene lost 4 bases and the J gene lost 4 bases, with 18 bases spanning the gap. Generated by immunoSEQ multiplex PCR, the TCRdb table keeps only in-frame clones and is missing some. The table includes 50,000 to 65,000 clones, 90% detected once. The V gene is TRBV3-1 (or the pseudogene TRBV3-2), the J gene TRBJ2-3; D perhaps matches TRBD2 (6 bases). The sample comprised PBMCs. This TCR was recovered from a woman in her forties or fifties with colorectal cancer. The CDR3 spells CASSPDYGSHSDTQYF. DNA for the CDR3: TGTGCCAGCAGCCCAGACTACGGGAGTCACTCAGATACGCAGTATTTT.